This record covers a single T cell receptor beta chain. Original methodology: Estimates of nucleated cell counts were drawn from the amplification of reference gene primers. Using immunoSEQ multiplex PCR, the repertoire was profiled, and TCRdb retains in-frame clones only, with some absent. V and J calls and clone size are as listed in that table; D and trimming were resolved from the DNA. Of around 380,000 clones in the sample, approximately 80% are singletons; the top ten hold 1.1%. The CDR3 is 16 amino acids. The ends were cut back, 4 bases at V and 7 bases at J, with 18 bases in the middle. Per the germline V gene, CDR1 is SGHKS and CDR2 is YYEKEE (reference sequence). This specimen comes from a study of blood T cell repertoires in COVID-19. Study summary: Sites in the United States, Italy and Spain provided acute and convalescent COVID-19 samples. From T cells, B-cell-depleted T cells, or PBMCs came the material, which was cDNA or gDNA.

J is TRBJ1-6 and V is TRBV5-5, with D possibly being TRBD1 (5 bases). The sequenced material came from peripheral blood. The sequence was collected from a human donor with acute or convalescent COVID-19. The donor label of this sample is uncertain. Written as DNA, the CDR3 is TGTGCCAGCAGCCTAAATCGACAGCACCCGAATTCACCCCTCCACTTT. The encoded protein is CASSLNRQHPNSPLHF.